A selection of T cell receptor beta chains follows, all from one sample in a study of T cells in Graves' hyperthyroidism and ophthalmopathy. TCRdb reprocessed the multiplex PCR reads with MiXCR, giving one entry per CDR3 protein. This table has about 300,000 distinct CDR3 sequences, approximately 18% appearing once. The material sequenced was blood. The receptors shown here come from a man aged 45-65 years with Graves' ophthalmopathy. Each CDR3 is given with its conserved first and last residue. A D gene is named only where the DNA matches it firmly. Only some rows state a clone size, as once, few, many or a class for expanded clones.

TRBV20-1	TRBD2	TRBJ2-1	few	CSARDSGRTSYNEQFF	TGCAGTGCTAGAGATTCCGGGAGGACCTCCTACAATGAGCAGTTCTTC
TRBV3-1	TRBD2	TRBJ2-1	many	CASSHFLASGSNEQFF	TGTGCCAGCAGCCATTTTTTGGCTAGCGGGAGTAATGAGCAGTTCTTC
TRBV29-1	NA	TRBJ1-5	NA	CSVDSGHRNQPQHF	TGCAGCGTTGACTCGGGACATCGCAATCAGCCCCAGCATTTT
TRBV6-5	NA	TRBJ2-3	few	CASSYSGGRPDTQYF	TGTGCCAGCAGTTACTCAGGGGGACGGCCAGATACGCAGTATTTT
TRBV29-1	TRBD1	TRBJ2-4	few	CSVAVQGNIQYF	TGCAGCGTGGCTGTACAGGGGAACATTCAGTACTTC
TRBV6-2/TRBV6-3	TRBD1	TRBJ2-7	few	CASSYSTGAYEQYF	TGTGCCAGCAGTTACTCGACAGGGGCATACGAGCAGTACTTC
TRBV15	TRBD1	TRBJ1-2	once	CATSRDPGQGTIRNTF	TGTGCCACCAGCAGAGATCCTGGACAGGGGACGATCCGAAACACCTTC
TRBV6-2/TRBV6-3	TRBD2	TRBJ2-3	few	CASRIGRGTDTQYF	TGTGCCAGCAGAATAGGGAGGGGCACAGATACGCAGTATTTT
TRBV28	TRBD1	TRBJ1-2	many	CASRSQGAWGYTF	TGTGCCAGCAGGTCTCAGGGGGCGTGGGGCTACACCTTC
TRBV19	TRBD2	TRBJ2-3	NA	CASSMGLGTSGSTGSTDTQYF	TGTGCCAGTAGTATGGGCCTCGGGACTAGCGGATCCACCGGTAGCACAGATACGCAGTATTTT
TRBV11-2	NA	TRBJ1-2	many	CASSFTGGGGYGYTF	TGTGCCAGCAGCTTTACGGGGGGAGGCGGGTATGGCTACACCTTC
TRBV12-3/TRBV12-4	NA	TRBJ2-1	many	CASSSDVNNEQFF	TGTGCCAGCAGTTCGGACGTCAACAATGAGCAGTTCTTC
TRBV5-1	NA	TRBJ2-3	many	CASSWFTGDTQYF	TGCGCCAGCAGCTGGTTTACGGGAGATACGCAGTATTTT
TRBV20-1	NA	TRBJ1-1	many	CSARDLNEGAFF	TGCAGTGCTAGAGATCTTAATGAAGGGGCTTTCTTT
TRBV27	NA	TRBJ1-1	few	CASSLRQTNTEAFF	TGTGCCAGCAGTTTGCGGCAGACGAACACTGAAGCTTTCTTT
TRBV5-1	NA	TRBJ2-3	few	CASSSGATGDTQYF	TGCGCCAGCAGCTCTGGTGCGACTGGAGATACGCAGTATTTT
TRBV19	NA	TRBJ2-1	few	CASSMGVGSSYNEQFF	TGTGCCAGTAGTATGGGGGTCGGGAGCTCCTACAATGAGCAGTTCTTC
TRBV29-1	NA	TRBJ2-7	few	CSARTHYEQYF	TGCAGCGCCAGGACACACTACGAGCAGTACTTC
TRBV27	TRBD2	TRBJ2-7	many	CASSFGVGGRVYEQYF	TGTGCCAGCAGTTTCGGGGTCGGCGGGAGGGTCTACGAGCAGTACTTC
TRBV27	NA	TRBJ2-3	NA	CASSFIVGTQYF	TGTGCCAGCAGTTTTATTGTGGGTACGCAGTATTTT
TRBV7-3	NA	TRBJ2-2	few	CASSSLSVSGELFF	TGTGCCAGCAGCTCCCTTAGCGTTAGCGGGGAGCTGTTTTTT
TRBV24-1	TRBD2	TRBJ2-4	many	CATSDRREAGNIQYF	TGTGCCACCAGTGATCGGCGGGAGGCGGGGAACATTCAGTACTTC
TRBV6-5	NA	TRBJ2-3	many	CASSYSDGSEDTQYF	TGTGCCAGCAGTTACTCGGATGGGAGTGAAGATACGCAGTATTTT
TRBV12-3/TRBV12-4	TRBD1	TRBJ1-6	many	CASSTSTGRNSPLHF	TGTGCCAGCAGCACCTCGACAGGGAGGAATTCACCCCTCCACTTT
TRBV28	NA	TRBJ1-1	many	CASSRRAEAFF	TGTGCCAGCAGTCGACGGGCTGAAGCTTTCTTT
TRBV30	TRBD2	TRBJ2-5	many	CAWSGTSGRVYF	TGTGCCTGGAGTGGGACTAGCGGGAGAGTATACTTC
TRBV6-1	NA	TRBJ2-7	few	CASSRRGQGYSYEQYF	TGTGCCAGCAGTCGCCGCGGGCAGGGCTACTCCTACGAGCAGTACTTC
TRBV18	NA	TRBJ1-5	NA	CASSPFGGAKWERNQPQHF	TGTGCCAGCTCACCTTTCGGGGGCGCGAAGTGGGAGCGCAATCAGCCCCAGCATTTT
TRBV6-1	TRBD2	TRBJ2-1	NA	CASSHPKKGTSGYNEQFF	TGTGCCAGCAGTCACCCAAAAAAGGGGACTAGCGGTTACAATGAGCAGTTCTTC
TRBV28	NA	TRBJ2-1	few	CASSSRGDNGNEQFF	TGTGCCAGCAGCTCCCGCGGGGACAATGGCAATGAGCAGTTCTTC
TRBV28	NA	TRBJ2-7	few	CASSSAVPYEQYF	TGTGCCAGCAGTTCTGCAGTCCCCTACGAGCAGTACTTC
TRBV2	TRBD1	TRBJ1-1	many	CASSGQGVPGTEAFF	TGTGCCAGCAGTGGACAGGGGGTACCGGGCACTGAAGCTTTCTTT
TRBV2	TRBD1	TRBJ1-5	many	CASSELSGQGFHQPQHF	TGTGCCAGCAGTGAATTGAGCGGACAGGGCTTTCATCAGCCCCAGCATTTT
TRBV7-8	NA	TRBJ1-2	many	CASSPSAYGYTF	TGTGCCAGCAGCCCAAGTGCCTATGGCTACACCTTC
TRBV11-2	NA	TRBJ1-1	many	CASSTGSTSEAFF	TGTGCCAGCAGCACCGGGAGTACCTCTGAAGCTTTCTTT
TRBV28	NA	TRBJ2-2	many	CASSSTGNTGELFF	TGTGCCAGCAGTTCTACAGGGAACACCGGGGAGCTGTTTTTT
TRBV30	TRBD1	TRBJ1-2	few	CASDRGLYGYTF	TGTGCCTCTGACAGGGGCCTTTATGGCTACACCTTC
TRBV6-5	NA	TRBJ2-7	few	CASSYATGRAEQYF	TGTGCCAGCAGTTACGCAACTGGCAGGGCCGAGCAGTACTTC
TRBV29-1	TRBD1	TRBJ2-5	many	CSVEVTGGQTQYF	TGCAGCGTTGAAGTTACAGGGGGCCAGACCCAGTACTTC
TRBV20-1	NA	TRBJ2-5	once	CSARDRAVYQETQYF	TGCAGTGCTAGAGATAGGGCAGTATACCAAGAGACCCAGTACTTC
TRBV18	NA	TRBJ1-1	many	CASSPRGVNTEAFF	TGTGCCAGCTCACCCCGGGGTGTGAACACTGAAGCTTTCTTT
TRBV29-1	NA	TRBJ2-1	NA	CSSINLSNEQFF	TGCAGCTCGATAAATCTTAGCAATGAGCAGTTCTTC
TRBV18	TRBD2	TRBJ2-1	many	CASSRETSGSRNVGNEQFF	TGTGCCAGCTCACGAGAGACTAGCGGGAGTAGGAACGTCGGGAATGAGCAGTTCTTC
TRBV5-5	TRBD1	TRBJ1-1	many	CASSQATRQGYNTEAFF	TGTGCCAGCAGTCAAGCTACGCGACAGGGATATAACACTGAAGCTTTCTTT
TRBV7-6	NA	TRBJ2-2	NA	CASSLVGGENTGELFF	TGTGCCAGCAGCTTAGTTGGAGGGGAGAACACCGGGGAGCTGTTTTTT
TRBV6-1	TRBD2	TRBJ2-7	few	CASRLRLAGGVHEQYF	TGTGCCAGCAGGTTAAGACTAGCGGGAGGGGTACACGAGCAGTACTTC
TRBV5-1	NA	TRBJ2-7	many	CASSQPPGIEQYF	TGCGCCAGCAGCCAGCCCCCCGGGATCGAGCAGTACTTC
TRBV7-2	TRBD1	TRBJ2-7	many	CASTRDRAYEQYF	TGTGCCAGCACTAGAGACAGGGCCTACGAGCAGTACTTC
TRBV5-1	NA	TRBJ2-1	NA	CASSNDYNEQFF	TGCGCCAGCAGCAACGACTACAATGAGCAGTTCTTC
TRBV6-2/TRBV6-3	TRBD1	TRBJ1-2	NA	CASSYSRTGVNYTF	TGTGCCAGCAGTTATTCCCGGACAGGGGTGAACTACACCTTC
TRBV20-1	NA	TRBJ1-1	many	CSARDGLRGTEAFF	TGCAGTGCTAGGGACGGACTTCGGGGCACTGAAGCTTTCTTT
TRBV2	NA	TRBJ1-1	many	CASSGGRGRNTEAFF	TGTGCCAGCAGTGGGGGCAGGGGAAGGAACACTGAAGCTTTCTTT
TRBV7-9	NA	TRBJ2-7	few	CASSEQSLEQYF	TGTGCCAGCAGCGAACAGTCGCTCGAGCAGTACTTC
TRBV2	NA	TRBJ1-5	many	CASSEARVGNQPQHF	TGTGCCAGCAGTGAAGCAAGGGTGGGCAATCAGCCCCAGCATTTT